The clone carrying this TCR beta chain was found many times. The authors prepared the TCRbeta library with unique molecular identifiers. TCRdb itself ran the PCR reads through MiXCR, one entry per CDR3 protein. The table has over 150,000 distinct CDR3 sequences, less than 15% seen once. This entry is derived from a study of T-cell reconstitution after alpha-beta-depleted transplantation in children. This specimen consisted of PBMCs from the stem cell graft donor, obtained from the stem cell graft. This receptor was identified in a human donor who donated a stem cell graft to a child with acute lymphoblastic leukemia.

This chain's CDR3 is CSVGQSSYEQYF. Written as DNA, the CDR3 is TGCAGCGTTGGACAGTCCTCCTACGAGCAGTACTTC. The chain has TRBV29-1 and TRBJ2-7; D might be TRBD1 (5 bases). The CDR3 has 12 residues. Per germline, CDR1 SQVTM and CDR2 ANQGSEA. Trimming pared 4 bases from V and 0 bases from J, leaving 7 bases between.